The present T cell receptor (beta chain) was sequenced within a study of blood T cell repertoires in COVID-19. Study information: From T cells, B-cell-depleted T cells, or PBMCs came the material, which was cDNA or gDNA.

Trimming shortened V by 0 bases and J by 5 bases, and 17 bases separated the two germline ends. This CDR3 spans 16 amino acids. Germline V gene data show CDR1 as SGDLS and CDR2 as YYNGEE. The data were produced by immunoSEQ multiplex PCR, yet TCRdb's version contains in-frame clones alone and is incomplete. Of some 250,000 clones listed, about 70% were seen once; the top ten hold around 3.4%. The genes are TRBV9 and TRBJ2-5; tentative D call: TRBD2 (6 bases). This sequence originates from an elderly woman with acute or convalescent COVID-19. Material for sequencing was peripheral blood. CDR3 residues: CASSVGLAIVGETQYF. DNA for the CDR3: TGTGCCAGCAGCGTAGGGCTAGCGATAGTTGGGGAGACCCAGTACTTC.